The source of this T cell receptor beta chain is a study of PD-1 blockade in mismatch repair-deficient tumors. Study details: All were previously treated, progressing patients with around 12 mismatch repair-deficient cancer types.

The assay was immunoSEQ multiplex PCR, and TCRdb's table has in-frame clones only and misses some. The sample includes 50,000 to 75,000 clones, 88% seen only once; the top ten take about 14%. Trimming pared 3 bases from V and 0 bases from J, leaving 2 bases between. The CDR3 length is 12 residues. Germline CDR1 is SEHNR and CDR2 is FQNEAQ (reference sequence). This clone was detected a few times. The sequences come from peripheral blood, collected 52 weeks after starting pembrolizumab. The rearrangement joins TRBV7-9 to TRBJ1-1; D not certain. The origin of this receptor is an adult with mismatch repair-deficient cancer. CDR3 nucleotides: TGTGCCAGCAGCTTCCTGAACACTGAAGCTTTCTTT. It yields the protein CASSFLNTEAFF.